This record covers a single T cell receptor beta chain. Its antigen is unknown. The sample comes from a study of T cell responses to AZD1222 COVID-19 vaccine. Assay: immunoSEQ multiplex PCR; the TCRdb copy retains only in-frame clones and omits some. The table has 89,000 or so clones, 86% seen once; the top ten hold roughly 6%. CDR1 and CDR2 from the germline V gene are SGDLS and YYNGEE. This CDR3 has 16 residues. Trimming left V 4 bases short and J 8 bases short, with 24 bases between. Study-level points and caveats: At baseline, seropositivity was found in only five or six AZD1222 recipients. Rises in breadth and depth of Spike-specific TCRs came after two AZD1222 doses. The sample set comprised mostly white British donors with more females, and clonal diversity was possibly underestimated.

This sequence was found in an adult who received the AZD1222 COVID-19 vaccine. The chain is built from TRBV9 and TRBJ2-5; D possibly corresponds to TRBD2 (6 bases). Sample: peripheral blood, taken 28 days after the second AZD1222 dose. In nucleotides, the CDR3 is TGTGCCAGCAGCCCCTTCGCGCGGAGGGCCGGGGACACCCAGTACTTC. Encoded protein: CASSPFARRAGDTQYF.